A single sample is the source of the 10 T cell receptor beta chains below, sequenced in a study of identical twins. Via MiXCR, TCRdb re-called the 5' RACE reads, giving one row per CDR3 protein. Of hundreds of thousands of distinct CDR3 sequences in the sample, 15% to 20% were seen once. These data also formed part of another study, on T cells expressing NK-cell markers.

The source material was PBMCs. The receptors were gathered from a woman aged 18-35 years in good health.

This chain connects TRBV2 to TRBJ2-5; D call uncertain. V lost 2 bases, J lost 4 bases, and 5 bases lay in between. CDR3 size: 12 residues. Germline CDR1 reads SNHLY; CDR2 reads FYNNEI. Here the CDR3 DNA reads TGTGCCAGCAGTGAACTTGGAGAGACCCAGTACTTC. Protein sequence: CASSELGETQYF.

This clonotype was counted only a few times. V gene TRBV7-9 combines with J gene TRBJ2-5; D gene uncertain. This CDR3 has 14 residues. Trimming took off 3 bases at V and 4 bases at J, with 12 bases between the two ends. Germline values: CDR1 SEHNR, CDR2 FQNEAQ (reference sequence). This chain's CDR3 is CASSFTDGAETQYF. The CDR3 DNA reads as TGTGCCAGCAGCTTTACCGACGGAGCAGAGACCCAGTACTTC.

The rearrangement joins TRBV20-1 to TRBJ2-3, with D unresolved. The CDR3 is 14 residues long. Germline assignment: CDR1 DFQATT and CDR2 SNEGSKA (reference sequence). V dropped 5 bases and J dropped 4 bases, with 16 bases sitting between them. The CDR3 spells CSALRFDRPDTQYF. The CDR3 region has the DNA TGCAGTGCTCTTCGCTTCGATAGGCCAGATACGCAGTATTTT.

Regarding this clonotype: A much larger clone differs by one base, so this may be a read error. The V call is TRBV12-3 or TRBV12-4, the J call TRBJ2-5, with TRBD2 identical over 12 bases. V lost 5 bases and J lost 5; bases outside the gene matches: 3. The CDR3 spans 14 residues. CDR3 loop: CASSTGTSGETQYF. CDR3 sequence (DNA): TGTGCCAGCAGTACCGGGACTAGCGGGGAGACCCAGTACTTC.

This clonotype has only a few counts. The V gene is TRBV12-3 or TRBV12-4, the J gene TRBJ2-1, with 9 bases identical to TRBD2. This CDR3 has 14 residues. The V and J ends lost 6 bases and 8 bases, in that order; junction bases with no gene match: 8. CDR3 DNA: TGTGCCAGCAGCTGGCGGGAGGGCCGGGATGAGCAGTTCTTC. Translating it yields CASSWREGRDEQFF.

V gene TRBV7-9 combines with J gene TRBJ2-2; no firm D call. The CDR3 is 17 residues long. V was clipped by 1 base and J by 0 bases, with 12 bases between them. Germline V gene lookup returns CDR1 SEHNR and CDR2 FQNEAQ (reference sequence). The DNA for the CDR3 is TGTGCCAGCAGCTTAGTCCCCAGGCACCCGAACACCGGGGAGCTGTTTTTT. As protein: CASSLVPRHPNTGELFF.

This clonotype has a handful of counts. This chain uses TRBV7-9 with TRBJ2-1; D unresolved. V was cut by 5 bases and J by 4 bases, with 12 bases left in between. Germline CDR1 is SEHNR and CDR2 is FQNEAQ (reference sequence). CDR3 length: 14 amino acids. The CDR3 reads CASSLPAFYNEQFF. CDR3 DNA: TGTGCCAGCAGCCTCCCTGCCTTTTACAATGAGCAGTTCTTC.

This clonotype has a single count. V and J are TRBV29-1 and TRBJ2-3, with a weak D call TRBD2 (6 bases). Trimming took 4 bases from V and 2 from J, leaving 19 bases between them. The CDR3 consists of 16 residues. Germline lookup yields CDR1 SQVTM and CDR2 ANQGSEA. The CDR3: CSVGLGGSIITDTQYF. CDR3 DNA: TGCAGCGTTGGTCTGGGAGGCAGCATCATCACAGATACGCAGTATTTT.

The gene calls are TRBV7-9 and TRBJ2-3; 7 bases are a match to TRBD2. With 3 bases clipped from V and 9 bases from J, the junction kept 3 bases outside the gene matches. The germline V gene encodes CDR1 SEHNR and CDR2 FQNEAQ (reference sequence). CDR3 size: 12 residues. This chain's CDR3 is CASSFGGSTQYF. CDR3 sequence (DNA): TGTGCCAGCAGCTTTGGCGGGAGCACGCAGTATTTT. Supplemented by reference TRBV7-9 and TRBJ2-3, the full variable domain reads DTGVSQNPRHKITKRGQNVTFRCDPISEHNRLYWYRQTLGQGPEFLTYFQNEAQLEKSRLLSDRFSAERPKGSFSTLEIQRTEQGDSAMYLCASSFGGSTQYFGPGTRLTVL.

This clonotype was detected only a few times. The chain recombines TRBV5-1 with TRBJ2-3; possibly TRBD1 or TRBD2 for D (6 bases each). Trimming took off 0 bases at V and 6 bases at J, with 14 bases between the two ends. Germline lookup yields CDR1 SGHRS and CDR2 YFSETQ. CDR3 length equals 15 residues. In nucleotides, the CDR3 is TGCGCCAGCAGCTTGGCGGGACTGGGGGCGGATACGCAGTATTTT. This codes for CASSLAGLGADTQYF.